The text below deals with one T cell receptor (beta chain). Molecular identifiers with 6-nucleotide sample barcodes were added during cDNA synthesis via template switching. TCRdb re-called the 5' RACE reads and shows each CDR3 protein once, DNA omitted. The sample has about 85,000 distinct CDR3 sequences, and its top ten clones hold less than 8%. Germline V gene data show CDR1 as SGHVS and CDR2 as FQNEAQ. This CDR3 region has 13 residues. This record belongs to a study of monozygotic twins with inflammatory bowel disease. The draw for each donor consisted of a single 2.5 ml blood sample. The chain uses TRBV7-8 and TRBJ1-2; absent DNA, TCRdb's TRBD1 call cannot be checked. Sequences were obtained from blood. The sequence was collected from a human donor with ulcerative colitis or Crohn's disease, or a healthy co-twin of an affected twin (not recorded which). CDR3 sequence: CASSLGVGGGYTF.